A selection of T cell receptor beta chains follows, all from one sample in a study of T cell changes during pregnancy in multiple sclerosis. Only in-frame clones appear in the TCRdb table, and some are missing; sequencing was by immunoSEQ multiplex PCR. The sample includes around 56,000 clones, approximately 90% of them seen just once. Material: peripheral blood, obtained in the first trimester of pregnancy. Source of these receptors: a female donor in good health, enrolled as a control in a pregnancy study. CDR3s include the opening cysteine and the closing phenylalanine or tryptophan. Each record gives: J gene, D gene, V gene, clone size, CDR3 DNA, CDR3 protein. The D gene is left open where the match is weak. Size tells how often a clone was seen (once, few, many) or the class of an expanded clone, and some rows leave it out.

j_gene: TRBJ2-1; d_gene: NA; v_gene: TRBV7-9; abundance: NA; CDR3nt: TGTGCCAGCAGGTACGGAGGGGTGGATGAGCAGTTCTTC; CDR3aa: CASRYGGVDEQFF
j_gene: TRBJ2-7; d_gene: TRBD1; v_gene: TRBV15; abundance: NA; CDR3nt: TGTGCCACCAGCAGAGATCGGACAGGGTCCTACGAGCAGTACTTC; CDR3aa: CATSRDRTGSYEQYF
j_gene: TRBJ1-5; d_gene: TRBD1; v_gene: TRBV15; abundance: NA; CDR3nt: TGTGCCACCAGGGCAGGGGGCATTAGCAATCAGCCCCAGCATTTT; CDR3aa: CATRAGGISNQPQHF
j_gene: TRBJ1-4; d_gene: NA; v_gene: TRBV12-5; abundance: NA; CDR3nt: TGTGCTAGTGGTTTGTCCGCTGGTGATACTCGCCCTGAAAAACTGTTTTTT; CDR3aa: CASGLSAGDTRPEKLFF
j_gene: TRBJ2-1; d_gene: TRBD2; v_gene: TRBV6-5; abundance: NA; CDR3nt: TGTGCCAGCAGTTACTCCCTAGCGGGAGGGTACAATGAGCAGTTCTTC; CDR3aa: CASSYSLAGGYNEQFF
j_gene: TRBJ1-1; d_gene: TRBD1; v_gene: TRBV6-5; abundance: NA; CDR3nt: TGTGCCAGCAGTTACTCGATACAGGGGGGGGGAGCTTTCTTT; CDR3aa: CASSYSIQGGGAFF
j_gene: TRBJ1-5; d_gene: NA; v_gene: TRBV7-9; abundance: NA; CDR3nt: TGTGCCAGCACTGGAGAGAATCAGCCCCAGCATTTT; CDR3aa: CASTGENQPQHF
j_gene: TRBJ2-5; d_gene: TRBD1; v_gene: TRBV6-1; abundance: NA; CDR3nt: TGTGCCAGCAGTGTATACAGGGGAACGGAGACCCAGTACTTC; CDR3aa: CASSVYRGTETQYF
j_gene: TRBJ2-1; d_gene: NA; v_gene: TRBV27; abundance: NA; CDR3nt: TGTGCCAGCAGTTTATGGCCCTCGTCTAATGAGCAGTTCTTC; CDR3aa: CASSLWPSSNEQFF
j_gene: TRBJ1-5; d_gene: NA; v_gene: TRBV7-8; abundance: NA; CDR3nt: TGTGCCAGCAGCTTAGGTAGGGGGGGGCCCCAGCATTTT; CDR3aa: CASSLGRGGPQHF
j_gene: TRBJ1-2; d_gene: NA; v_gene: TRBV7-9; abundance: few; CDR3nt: TGTGCCAGCAGCTTAGCCAGTCGCGGCGGCTACACCTTC; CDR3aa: CASSLASRGGYTF
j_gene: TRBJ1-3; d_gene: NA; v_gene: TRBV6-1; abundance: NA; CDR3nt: TGTGCCAGCAGTGCTATCGACAGGACAATCTCTGGAAACACCATATATTTT; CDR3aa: CASSAIDRTISGNTIYF
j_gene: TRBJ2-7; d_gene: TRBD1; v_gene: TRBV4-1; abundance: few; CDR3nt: TGCGCCAGCAGCTACCCGGGACAGATCTACGAGCAGTACTTC; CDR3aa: CASSYPGQIYEQYF
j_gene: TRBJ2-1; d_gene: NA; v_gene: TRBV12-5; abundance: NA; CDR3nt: TGTGCTAGTGGTTTGGGGGCGGGCCGGGCTGAGCAGTTCTTC; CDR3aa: CASGLGAGRAEQFF
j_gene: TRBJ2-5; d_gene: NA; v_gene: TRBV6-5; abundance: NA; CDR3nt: TGTGCCAGCAGTTCTTTGAGGGGGGGATCACGAGAGACCCAGTACTTC; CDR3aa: CASSSLRGGSRETQYF
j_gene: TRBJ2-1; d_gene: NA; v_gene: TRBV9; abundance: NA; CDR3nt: TGTGCCAGCAGCGTAGGGCTAGTACACAATGAGCAGTTCTTC; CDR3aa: CASSVGLVHNEQFF
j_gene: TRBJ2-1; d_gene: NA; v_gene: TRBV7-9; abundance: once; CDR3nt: TGTGCCAGCAGCTTGGTCACGGGAGACTACAATGAGCAGTTCTTC; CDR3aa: CASSLVTGDYNEQFF
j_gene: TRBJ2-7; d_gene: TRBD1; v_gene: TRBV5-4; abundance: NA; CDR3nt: TGTGCCAGCAGCCCGGGACAGGGACCCTTCTTCTACGAGCAGTACTTC; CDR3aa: CASSPGQGPFFYEQYF
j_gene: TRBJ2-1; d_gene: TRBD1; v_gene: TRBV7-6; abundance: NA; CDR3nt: TGTGCCAGCAGCCGACAGGGGGCGCATGAGCAGTTCTTC; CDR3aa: CASSRQGAHEQFF
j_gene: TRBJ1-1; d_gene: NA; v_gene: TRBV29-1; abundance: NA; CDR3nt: TGCAGCGTTCCTGGACAGCCAACTAACACTGAAGCTTTCTTT; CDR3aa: CSVPGQPTNTEAFF
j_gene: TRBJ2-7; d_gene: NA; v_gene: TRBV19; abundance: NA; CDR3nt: TGTGCCAGTAAGGACACTCAGGGCCCCTACGAGCAGTACTTC; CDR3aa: CASKDTQGPYEQYF
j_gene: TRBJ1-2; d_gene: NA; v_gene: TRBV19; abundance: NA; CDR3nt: TGTGCCAGTATTTCCGAAACAGAGTTCGGTGGCTACACCTTC; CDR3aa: CASISETEFGGYTF
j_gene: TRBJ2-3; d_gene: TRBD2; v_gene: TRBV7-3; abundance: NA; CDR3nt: TGTGCCAGCAGCTCGGGGGGTCCCGCTAATACGCAGTATTTT; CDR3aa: CASSSGGPANTQYF
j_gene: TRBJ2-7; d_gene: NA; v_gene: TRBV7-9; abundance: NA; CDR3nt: TGTGCCAGCAGCCCCAAGGGACTCTCCTTCCACGAGCAGTACTTC; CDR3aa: CASSPKGLSFHEQYF
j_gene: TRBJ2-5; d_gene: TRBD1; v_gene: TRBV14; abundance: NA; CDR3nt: TGTGCCAGCAGCCAAGATCACAGGGGGTTGTTAGTAGAGACCCAGTACTTC; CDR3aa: CASSQDHRGLLVETQYF
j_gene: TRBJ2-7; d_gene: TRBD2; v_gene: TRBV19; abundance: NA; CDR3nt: TGTGCCAGTAGCCTCCTTTATTCATCGGGACTAGCGGAGAGCTCCTACGAGCAGTACTTC; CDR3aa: CASSLLYSSGLAESSYEQYF
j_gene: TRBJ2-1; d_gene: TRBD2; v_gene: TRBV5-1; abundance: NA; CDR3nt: TGCGCCAGCAGACTAGCGGGAGAACCCAATGAGCAGTTCTTC; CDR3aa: CASRLAGEPNEQFF
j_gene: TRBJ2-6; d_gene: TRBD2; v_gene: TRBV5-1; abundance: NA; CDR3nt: TGCGCCAGCAGCACGGGACTAGCGGGAGTGGGGGGGGCCAACGTCCTGACTTTC; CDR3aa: CASSTGLAGVGGANVLTF
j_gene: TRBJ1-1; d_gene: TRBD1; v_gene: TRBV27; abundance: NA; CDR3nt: TGTGCCAGCAGTTTATATGCCCGACAGGGTCTAGGCACTGAAGCTTTCTTT; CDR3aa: CASSLYARQGLGTEAFF
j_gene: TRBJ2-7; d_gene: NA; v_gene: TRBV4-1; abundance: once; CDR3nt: TGCGCCAGCAGCCAAGGCAGGGGTACTTACGAGCAGTACTTC; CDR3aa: CASSQGRGTYEQYF
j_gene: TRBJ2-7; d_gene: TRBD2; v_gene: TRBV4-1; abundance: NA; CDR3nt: TGCGCCAGCAGCCAAGAGGAGACGCCCCGGGGGGACGAGCAGTACTTC; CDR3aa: CASSQEETPRGDEQYF
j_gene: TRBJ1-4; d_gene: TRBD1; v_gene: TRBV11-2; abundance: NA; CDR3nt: TGTGCCAGCAGCTCGCAGGGGGTAGACGACGGTGAAAAACTGTTTTTT; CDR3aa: CASSSQGVDDGEKLFF